These 23 T cell receptor delta chains came from one sample sequenced in a study of γδ T cells in repeated Plasmodium falciparum infection. TCRdb processed the multiplex PCR reads again with the CATT caller. The table includes tens of thousands of delta-chain clones, around 1.8% detected once. Vgamma9/Vdelta2+ and Vdelta2-negative gammadelta T cells were flow-sorted from PBMC for bulk sequencing. The sample comprised gamma-delta T cells from blood. Receptor source: a pool of human donors (malaria-infected and uninfected, not separated).

The table lists this clone with many counts. TCRdb has a much larger clone's protein, which differs at residue 11 from the translation of this DNA, likely because of a read error; what is shown is the protein translated from the DNA. This rearrangement joins TRDV1 to TRDJ4; D remains ambiguous. The J gene is not listed in TCRdb, so it was assigned here from a DNA match to germline. Germline assignment: CDR1 TSWWSYY and CDR2 QGS. The CDR3 runs 19 residues. V was cut by 3 bases and J by 0 bases, with 26 bases left in between. The CDR3 loop is CALGDSPVQGHTIARPLIF. The CDR3 DNA is TGTGCTCTTGGGGATTCGCCAGTCCAGGGACACACAATCGCCAGACCCCTGATCTTT.

This clone was seen ten or more times. TCRdb shows a much larger clone's protein in place of this DNA's translation, and the two differ at residue 6, likely through a read error; the protein shown is translated from the DNA. V usage is TRDV2 and J usage is TRDJ1, with 9 bases fitting TRDD3. The CDR3 contains 17 residues. Looked up from germline, CDR1 is GEAIGNYY and CDR2 is EKD. The V gene end was trimmed by 3 bases and the J gene end by 3 bases; junction bases not matched to a gene: 13. CDR3 sequence: CACDPPRTGGYPDKLIF. Here the CDR3 DNA reads TGTGCCTGTGACCCACCACGCACGGGGGGATACCCCGATAAACTCATCTTT.

Of note for this clone: For this DNA, TCRdb reports the protein of a much larger clone, which diverges at residue 17, most likely from a read error; the protein presented here is translated directly from the DNA. The rearrangement links TRDV1 to TRDJ1; D gene ambiguous. Germline loops: CDR1 TSWWSYY, CDR2 QGS. The CDR3 sequence is 19 residues long. CDR3: CALGELVGIGRKQADKPIF. The CDR3 region has the DNA TGTGCTCTTGGGGAACTAGTTGGTATTGGGCGGAAACAAGCCGATAAACCCATCTTT.

This clone was counted ten times or more. TCRdb's protein, taken from a much larger clone, differs from this DNA's translation at residue 9, likely owing to a read error; the protein displayed comes from the DNA. The CDR3 DNA sequence: TGTGCCTGTGACCTACTGGGGGATGTTGACAAACTCATCTTT. This gives the protein CACDLLGDVDKLIF. The chain couples TRDV2 to TRDJ1; TRDD3 agrees at 10 bases. The CDR3 length is 14 residues. The junction had 8 bases not matched to a gene; V was cut back by 3 bases and J by 8 bases. CDR1 is GEAIGNYY, CDR2 EKD, per germline.

The V gene is TRDV1, the J gene TRDJ1, with 10 nucleotides matching TRDD3. Since TCRdb gives no J gene, matching the DNA to germline was used here to assign it. The CDR3 is 19 residues long. Germline V gene lookup returns CDR1 TSWWSYY and CDR2 QGS. Germline trimming cut 2 bases from V and 2 bases from J; bases unmatched to any gene: 14. The DNA for the CDR3 is TGTGCTCTTGGGGAAAGATGGGATTACTGGGGGATGTTTACCGATAAACTCATCTTT. Its protein product is CALGERWDYWGMFTDKLIF.

In the case of this clone: Given a far larger clone just one base away, this is likely a sequencing read error. Other DNA sequences within the sample encode an identical CDR3. The V gene call is TRAV38-2/DV8, and the J gene call is absent; the table's D call, TRDD3, was not checked against the DNA. This CDR3 has 24 amino acids. Per germline, CDR1 TSESDYY and CDR2 QEAYKQQN. This CDR3 is CAYRSTPRLRGLPGGRPFTDKLIF. CDR3 coding DNA: TGTGCTTACAGGAGCACCCCGCGGCTACGTGGCCTCCCTGGGGGCCGGCCTTTCACCGATAAACTTATCTTT.

By share, this clone ranks as medium-sized. The sample carries other DNA sequences with the same CDR3. V gene TRAV36/DV7 combines with J gene TRDJ1; D might be TRDD3 (8 bases). The length of the CDR3 is 20 residues. Germline V CDR1 and CDR2: VTNFRS, LTSSGIE (reference sequence). Trimming shortened V by 3 bases and J by 6 bases, and 36 bases separated the two germline ends. The CDR3 protein is CAVARWDSYGATGGRNKLIF. The CDR3 nucleotides are TGTGCTGTGGCTCGCTGGGATTCCTACGGGGCTACTGGGGGTCGAAATAAACTCATCTTT.

This clone was seen at least ten times. A far larger clone is just one base off, so this is likely a read error. In the same sample, other DNA sequences code for this CDR3. Written as DNA, the CDR3 is TGTGCCTGTGTCCCGGGTACTGAGGCCCTAAAACTCATCTTT. It codes for CACVPGTEALKLIF. The chain couples TRDV2 to TRDJ1; D unclear. The J gene, left out of TCRdb, was set here by checking the DNA against germline. The CDR3 is made up of 14 amino acids. The V gene lost 5 bases and the J gene lost 8 bases, with 20 bases spanning the gap. Germline CDR1 reads GEAIGNYY; CDR2 reads EKD.

This clone was recorded many times. The protein in TCRdb stems from a much larger clone and differs at residue 8 from this DNA's translation, likely a read error; here the protein is translated from the DNA. CDR3 sequence reads: CALGDPLFTGLDKLIF. The CDR3 nucleotides read TGTGCTCTTGGGGATCCTCTATTTACGGGGCTCGATAAACTCATCTTT. This sequence joins TRDV1 and TRDJ1; no clear D. The CDR3 spans 16 residues. The germline gives CDR1 TSWWSYY, CDR2 QGS. Trimming pared 3 bases from V and 4 bases from J, leaving 18 bases between.

On this clone: TCRdb's listed protein matches a much larger clone and diverges from this DNA's translation at residue 3, likely through a read error; the protein shown comes from the DNA. The V and J genes are TRDV2 and TRDJ1, with 12 positions matching TRDD3. This CDR3 is built from 19 residues. Germline V gives CDR1 GEAIGNYY, CDR2 EKD. This CDR3 reads CARDGRPSYAGGYGNKLIF. In nucleotides, the CDR3 is TGTGCCCGTGACGGTCGGCCTTCCTACGCTGGGGGATACGGGAATAAACTCATCTTT.

In this sample, this clone turned up a few times. TCRdb pairs this DNA with a much larger clone's protein that differs at residue 5, likely a read error; the protein shown was translated from the DNA. J is TRDJ2 and V is TRDV1, with no clear D. The J gene, left out of TCRdb, was set here by checking the DNA against germline. CDR1 and CDR2 (germline): TSWWSYY, QGS. The CDR3 has 20 amino acids. Here the CDR3 DNA reads TGTGCTCTTGGGAAACTTGGCCTCAGCCTCCTCAGGGCTTTGACAGCACAACTCTTCTTT. This sequence encodes CALGKLGLSLLRALTAQLFF.

Note on this clone: TCRdb has a much larger clone's protein, which differs at residue 7 from the translation of this DNA, likely because of a read error; what is shown is the protein translated from the DNA. The chain couples TRDV1 to TRDJ1; perhaps TRDD3 as D (6 bases). V lost 1 base and J lost 3, with 27 bases in between. Germline CDR1 and CDR2: TSWWSYY and QGS. This CDR3 spans 20 amino acids. CDR3 sequence: CALGEPTNVLHILGPDKLIF. The CDR3 DNA reads TGTGCTCTTGGGGAACCAACTAACGTCCTCCACATACTGGGTCCCGATAAACTCATCTTT.

Notes on this clone: TCRdb assigns this DNA the protein of a much larger clone, which departs from its translation at residue 16; this likely reflects a read error, and the protein shown comes from translating the DNA. The V gene is TRDV1, the J gene TRDJ1; TRDD3 matches 9 bases. The CDR3 totals 18 residues. Germline values: CDR1 TSWWSYY, CDR2 QGS. The CDR3 nucleotides read TGTGCTCTTGTGGAACCCCTCCTACTGGGGGAAATAACCGATAAACCCATCTTT. This encodes CALVEPLLLGEITDKPIF.

This clone was detected a few times. A far larger clone is one nucleotide away, so this likely arose from a read error. This same CDR3 is encoded by further DNA sequences in the sample. J is TRDJ1 and V is TRDV1; 8 bases agree with TRDD3. The J gene, absent from TCRdb, was called here by matching the DNA to germline. The CDR3 contains 23 residues. V was pared by 7 bases and J by 0 bases, with 31 bases of the junction left unmatched. Germline V gene data show CDR1 as TSWWSYY and CDR2 as QGS. The CDR3 DNA follows: TGTGCTCTTGAGGTTCCGTTGGGTCCTACAAAATCTACTGGGGGGCTAAACACCGATAAACTCATCTTT. Translating gives CALEVPLGPTKSTGGLNTDKLIF.

This clone has a handful of counts. TCRdb's entry gives the protein of a much larger clone, which mismatches this DNA's translation at residue 8, likely from a read error; the protein reported here is translated from the DNA. The rearrangement joins TRDV2 to TRDJ1; 8 positions match TRDD3. Since TCRdb gives no J gene, matching the DNA to germline was used here to assign it. Germline V gives CDR1 GEAIGNYY, CDR2 EKD. After removal of 1 base from V and 0 bases from J, the junction contained 18 bases not matched to a gene. The CDR3 totals 20 residues. The CDR3 DNA reads as TGTGCCTGTGACACTCTTCCCAGGACTGGGGGTCTACTGGACACCGATAAACTCATCTTT. This codes for CACDTLPRTGGLLDTDKLIF.

This clone occurred a few times. A far larger clone is one base from this, pointing to a likely read error. Other DNA variants within this sample encode the same CDR3. The CDR3 nucleotides read TGTGCTCTTGGGGAAGCGTCGAGTCCTAACTACTGGGGGGGCTACAAACTCATCTTT. Protein: CALGEASSPNYWGGYKLIF. The V call is TRDV1, the J call TRDJ1, with 8 bases identical to TRDD3. The J gene, absent from TCRdb, was called here by matching the DNA to germline. The CDR3 extends over 19 amino acids. Germline lookup yields CDR1 TSWWSYY and CDR2 QGS. Trimming at V came to 2 bases and at J to 8 bases, leaving 22 bases not matched to a gene.

Worth noting for this clone: Only one base separates this from a far larger clonotype, so it likely reflects a read error. The sample contains more than one DNA sequence encoding this CDR3. CDR3 sequence (DNA): TGTGCTCTTGGGGAACTAGGAGTCAAAGGCTTTTCGACTGGGGGATTTTCACACCTGTACACCGATAAACTCATCTTT. As protein: CALGELGVKGFSTGGFSHLYTDKLIF. The rearrangement uses TRDV1 and TRDJ1, with 10 positions matching TRDD3. With V trimmed by 0 bases and J by 0 bases, 31 bases remained unmatched. The CDR3 is 26 residues long. Germline values: CDR1 TSWWSYY, CDR2 QGS.

This clone occurred many times. A read error is likely here: a far larger clone is one base away. The V call is TRDV1, the J call TRDJ1; the match to TRDD3 covers 9 bases. The CDR3 is 23 amino acids. Trimming removed 4 bases from V and 5 bases from J; junction bases left unmatched: 32. Per the germline V gene, CDR1 is TSWWSYY and CDR2 is QGS. The CDR3: CALGGLISLPYNWGKRGVDKLIF. DNA of the CDR3: TGTGCTCTTGGGGGACTAATATCCCTACCTTATAACTGGGGGAAAAGGGGTGTTGATAAACTCATCTTT.

This clone was counted a few times. The protein in TCRdb stems from a much larger clone and differs at residue 20 from this DNA's translation, likely a read error; here the protein is translated from the DNA. The chain is built from TRDV1 and TRDJ1; 11 bases are a match to TRDD3. V gave up 2 bases and J gave up 5 bases; unmatched junction bases: 46. Per germline, CDR1 TSWWSYY and CDR2 QGS. CDR3 length: 29 amino acids. CDR3 DNA sequence: TGTGCTCTTGGGGAATTCATACAGTCCGAGCCTGGGGGATACTTCAAGGTCGAACCATGCCCTAATGTGGCTGATAAACTCATCTTT. Its translation: CALGEFIQSEPGGYFKVEPCPNVADKLIF.

This clone was seen more than once but under ten times. The translation of this DNA and the TCRdb protein of a much larger clone differ at residue 20, probably owing to a read error; the protein shown here is translated from the DNA. The rearrangement links TRDV1 to TRDJ1; 11 bases match TRDD3. The J gene, not given by TCRdb, was assigned here from a germline match of the nucleotide sequence. V dropped 0 bases and J dropped 3; count of bases not matched to a gene: 30. The CDR3 sequence is 25 residues long. The germline gives CDR1 TSWWSYY, CDR2 QGS. This chain's CDR3 is CALGELGPYSIYWGIFRSYADKLIF. The CDR3 DNA is TGTGCTCTTGGGGAACTCGGGCCCTACTCCATTTACTGGGGGATATTTAGATCGTACGCCGATAAACTCATCTTT.

This clone has just a few counts. Translating this DNA gives a protein that differs at residue 17 from the TCRdb one, which belongs to a much larger clone; a read error is likely, and the protein shown is this translation. This chain connects TRDV1 to TRDJ1; D is possibly TRDD3 (5 bases). The length of the CDR3 is 24 residues. The V end lost 1 base, the J end lost 5 bases, and 41 bases lay between the germline ends. Germline loops: CDR1 TSWWSYY, CDR2 QGS. The CDR3 is CALGERMGNIRGVCNPDASDKLIF. The CDR3 DNA follows: TGTGCTCTTGGGGAACGTATGGGCAACATACGCGGGGTCTGTAATCCGGACGCGTCTGATAAACTCATCTTT.

A word on this clone: TCRdb's listed protein matches a much larger clone and diverges from this DNA's translation at residue 18, likely through a read error; the protein shown comes from the DNA. The J gene is TRDJ1, the V gene TRDV1, with 9 bases lining up with TRDD3. The length of the CDR3 is 24 residues. Trimming removed 4 bases from V and 1 base from J; junction bases left unmatched: 31. Per the germline V gene, CDR1 is TSWWSYY and CDR2 is QGS. CDR3 in amino acids: CALGGYTPLPEVFYWGTPTDKLIF. As DNA, the CDR3 is TGTGCTCTTGGGGGATACACTCCCTTACCGGAGGTCTTTTACTGGGGGACTCCCACCGATAAACTCATCTTT.

This clone was counted a few times. This likely reflects a read error, since a far larger clone is one base away. The sample carries other DNA sequences with the same CDR3. The chain couples TRDV1 to TRDJ1, with 7 bases that match TRDD3. CDR1 is TSWWSYY, CDR2 QGS, per germline. V lost 0 bases to trimming and J lost 0 bases; unmatched junction nucleotides: 25. The CDR3 is 23 amino acids. CDR3 sequence reads: CALGELDFSPSCKLGSYTDKLIF. In DNA form, the CDR3 reads TGTGCTCTTGGGGAACTAGATTTCTCTCCGTCTTGCAAACTGGGGTCGTACACCGATAAACTCATCTTT.